This T cell receptor (beta chain) came from a study of shared clonotypes between healthy human individuals (dated by TCRdb to about 2020). Background on the whole study: The cohort included a few men and two women between 18 and 49 years of age. Per donor, three plates each were used for CD4 naive and CD4 memory, two for CD8 naive, and one for CD8 memory. The study deeply sequenced blood TCR repertoires of about five healthy adults to estimate repertoire size and the extent of clonotype sharing between individuals. To increase sequencing depth and limit assay-specific biases, different laboratories used diverse techniques to prepare libraries and sequence TCR repertoires. Between about 0.85 and 9.5 billion PBMCs per donor were obtained by leukapheresis.

As to this clone: Its target antigen remains unknown. It has no much larger one-base neighbor in the sample; base qualities were not kept.

Trimming removed 3 bases from V and 9 bases from J; the gene matches leave 17 bases unexplained. In the germline V gene, CDR1 corresponds to MGHDK and CDR2 to SYGVNS. From the cysteine through the phenylalanine, the CDR3 covers 17 amino acids. The CDR3 DNA has 51 bases and is translated from base 1. What the authors observed across the whole study: Even with the large sequencing depth, rarefaction of the sorted-subset datasets indicated that sequencing was incomplete. Naive subsets generally had larger estimated clonotype richness than memory subsets did. Based on pairwise subsampling, the degree of clonotype sharing among donors was expected to be affected by sequencing depth. Compared with non-shared clonotypes, clonotypes shared by all four sorted-subset donors had higher generation probabilities. Across a handful of donors, around 5.4% of naive CD4, 3% to 3.5% of naive CD8, 2% to 2.5% of memory CD4, and 0.4% of memory CD8 clonotypes were shared. Because the study included a small number of donors, the genetic and exposure-history diversity represented was limited. Sampling was limited to blood, and TCR repertoires in tissue likely differ from TCR repertoires in blood.

Using the deep immunoSEQ assay, TCR CDR3 regions were amplified from genomic DNA by multiplex PCR. Extracted genomic DNA from each cell subset was distributed evenly across all wells of several immunoSEQ 96-well plates, and each plate was treated as a replicate. For sorted subsets, each replicate PCR was loaded with about 200 ng genomic DNA, equivalent to approximately 27,000 T cell genomes. Purified libraries were measured with a Qubit 3.0 fluorometer, size-checked on a Bioanalyzer 2100, and measured again with the KAPA Library Quantification kit. Every immunoSEQ 96-well plate was sequenced on a separate single-read 150-cycle Illumina NextSeq 550 flow cell. Turning to the authors' computational methods: Because the immunoSEQ output held only junctional sequences and lacked quality scores, the filtering could not match the filtering applied to full-length reads. Sequences were annotated with PyIR, a Python wrapper for IgBLAST v1.9, using IMGT germline references to assign V/J genes and CDR3. Any read was removed if the V/J assignment was weak (E-value above 1e-6), the CDR3 was missing, or the read contained stop codons, out-of-frame junctions, or ambiguous translated residues. V3J clonotypes were defined as sequences sharing the same inferred V gene, J gene, and CDR3 amino acid sequence. The percentage overlap between two repertoires was calculated by dividing the number of shared unique clonotypes by the size of the smaller repertoire. RTK rarefaction, the Chao1 estimator, and Recon v2.1 estimates of unobserved clonotypes were used to assess repertoire richness. OLGA was used to compute generation probabilities for all TCRbeta clonotypes that the gDNA method yielded from a handful of donors. TCRdb's version of the immuneACCESS table is confined to in-frame rearrangements and falls short of the full clone set. An unresolved V gene accounts for under half of the shortfall where checked; the remainder is of unknown origin. V and J calls and clone size are copied from that table; D and trimming were computed from the DNA. Present in this sample are about 300,000 clones, approximately 79% of which were seen just once. 10% to 13% of the sample is held by the ten biggest clonotypes.

The donors were healthy, HIV-negative adults who had no recently reported acute infections or vaccinations. All donors were Caucasian adults living in Nashville, Tennessee, USA. CD4+ T cells were enriched through magnetic negative selection, after which naive cells were positively selected on CD45RA and the remaining negative fraction served as the memory subset. Blood was collected by leukapheresis, and PBMCs were isolated by Ficoll-Histopaque density gradient centrifugation and then cryopreserved in liquid nitrogen vapor phase. Analytical flow cytometry was used to check the purity and quantity of each magnetically sorted T cell population. Each sorted fraction had its genomic DNA isolated and then quantified by UV absorbance on a Nanodrop 2000c.

The sample consisted of memory CD4+ T cells sorted from blood. In light of the paper, this sample's cell subset or site label describes: CD45RA-negative fraction. Rearrangement joined TRBV25-1 to TRBJ2-1; 7 central bases correspond to TRBD1. This clonotype was sampled from a man under 40 in good health. Here is the DNA: TGTGCCAGCAGTGAGCGGCACGGACAGGTTGTAATGGGTGAGCAGTTCTTC. Its protein is CASSERHGQVVMGEQFF.